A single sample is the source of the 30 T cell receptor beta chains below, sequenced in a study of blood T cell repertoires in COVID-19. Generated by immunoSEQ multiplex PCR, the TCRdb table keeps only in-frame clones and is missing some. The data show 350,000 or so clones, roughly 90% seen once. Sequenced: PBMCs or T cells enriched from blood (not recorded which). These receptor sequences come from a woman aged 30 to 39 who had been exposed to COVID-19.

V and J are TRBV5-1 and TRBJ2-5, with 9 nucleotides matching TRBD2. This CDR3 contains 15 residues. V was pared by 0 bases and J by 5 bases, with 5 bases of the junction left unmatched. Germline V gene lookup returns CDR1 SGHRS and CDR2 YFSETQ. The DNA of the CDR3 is TGCGCCAGCAGCTTGGCTAGCGGGATGAGGGAGACCCAGTACTTC. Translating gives CASSLASGMRETQYF.

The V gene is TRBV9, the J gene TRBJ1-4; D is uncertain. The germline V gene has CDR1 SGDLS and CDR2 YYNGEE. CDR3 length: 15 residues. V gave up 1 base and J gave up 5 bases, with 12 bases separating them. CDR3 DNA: TGTGCCAGCAGCGTATCTTTACAGACAAATGAAAAACTGTTTTTT. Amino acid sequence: CASSVSLQTNEKLFF.

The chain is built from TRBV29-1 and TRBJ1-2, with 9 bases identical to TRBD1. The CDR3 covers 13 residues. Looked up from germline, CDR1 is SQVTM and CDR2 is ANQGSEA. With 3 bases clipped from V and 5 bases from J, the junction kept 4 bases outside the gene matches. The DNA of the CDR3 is TGCAGCGTTGACGGACAGGGGTGGTATGGCTACACCTTC. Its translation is CSVDGQGWYGYTF.

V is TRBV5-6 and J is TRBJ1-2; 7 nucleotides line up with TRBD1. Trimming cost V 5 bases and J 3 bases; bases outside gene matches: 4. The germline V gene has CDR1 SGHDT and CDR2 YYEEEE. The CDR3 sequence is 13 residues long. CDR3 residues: CASRLTGDYGYTF. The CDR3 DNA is TGTGCCAGCAGACTTACAGGGGACTATGGCTACACCTTC.

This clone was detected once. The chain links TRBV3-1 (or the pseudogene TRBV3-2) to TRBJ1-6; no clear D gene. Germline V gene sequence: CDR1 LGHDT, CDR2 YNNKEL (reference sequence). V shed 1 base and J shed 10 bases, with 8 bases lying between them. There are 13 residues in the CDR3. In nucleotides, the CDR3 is TGTGCCAGCAGCCAAGTTGGAGAGTCACCCCTCCACTTT. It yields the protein CASSQVGESPLHF.

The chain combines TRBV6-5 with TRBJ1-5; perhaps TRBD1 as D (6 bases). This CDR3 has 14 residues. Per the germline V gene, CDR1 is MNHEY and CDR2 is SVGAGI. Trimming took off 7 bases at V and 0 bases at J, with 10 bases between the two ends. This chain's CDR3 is CASTGQYSNQPQHF. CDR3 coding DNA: TGTGCCAGCACTGGACAGTATAGCAATCAGCCCCAGCATTTT.

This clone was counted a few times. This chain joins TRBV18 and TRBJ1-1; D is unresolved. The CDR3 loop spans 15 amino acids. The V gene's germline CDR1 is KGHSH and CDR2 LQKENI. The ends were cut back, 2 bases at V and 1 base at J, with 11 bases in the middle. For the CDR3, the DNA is TGTGCCAGCTCACCATCCGGGAACCAGAACACTGAAGCTTTCTTT. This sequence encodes CASSPSGNQNTEAFF.

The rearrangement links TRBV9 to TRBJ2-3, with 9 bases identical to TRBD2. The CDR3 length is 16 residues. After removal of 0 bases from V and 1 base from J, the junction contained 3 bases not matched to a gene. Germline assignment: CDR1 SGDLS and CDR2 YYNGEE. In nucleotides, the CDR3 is TGTGCCAGCAGCGTAGAGGCGGGAGGGGGCACAGATACGCAGTATTTT. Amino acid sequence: CASSVEAGGGTDTQYF.

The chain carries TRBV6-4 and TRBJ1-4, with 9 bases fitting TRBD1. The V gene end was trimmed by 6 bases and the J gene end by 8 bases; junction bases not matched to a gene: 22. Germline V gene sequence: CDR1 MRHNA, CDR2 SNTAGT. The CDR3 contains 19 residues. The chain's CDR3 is CASRPGDREHIYPPEKLFF. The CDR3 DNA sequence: TGTGCCAGCAGGCCCGGGGACAGGGAACACATCTACCCACCAGAAAAACTGTTTTTT.

The DNA of the CDR3 is TGTGCCAGTAGCCTAGGAAGGACTAAAGACAATGAGCAGTTCTTC. Its translation is CASSLGRTKDNEQFF. V and J are TRBV19 and TRBJ2-1, with D possibly matching TRBD2 (6 bases). Looked up from germline, CDR1 is LNHDA and CDR2 is SQIVND (reference sequence). The V end lost 6 bases, the J end lost 5 bases, and 17 bases lay between the germline ends. The CDR3 extends over 15 amino acids.

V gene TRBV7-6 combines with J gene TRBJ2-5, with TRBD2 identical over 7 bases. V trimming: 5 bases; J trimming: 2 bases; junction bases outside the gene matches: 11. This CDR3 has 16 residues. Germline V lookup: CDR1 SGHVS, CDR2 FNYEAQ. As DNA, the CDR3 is TGTGCCAGCAGCCCGACCCGGGGGGTGGGGCAAGAGACCCAGTACTTC. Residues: CASSPTRGVGQETQYF.

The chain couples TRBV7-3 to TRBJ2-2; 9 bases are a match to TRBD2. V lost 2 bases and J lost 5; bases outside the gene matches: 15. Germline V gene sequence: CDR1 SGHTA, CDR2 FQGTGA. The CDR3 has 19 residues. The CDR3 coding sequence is TGTGCCAGCAGCTTACTCCCCCTAACAGCTAGCGGGATAACCGGGGAGCTGTTTTTT. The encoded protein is CASSLLPLTASGITGELFF.

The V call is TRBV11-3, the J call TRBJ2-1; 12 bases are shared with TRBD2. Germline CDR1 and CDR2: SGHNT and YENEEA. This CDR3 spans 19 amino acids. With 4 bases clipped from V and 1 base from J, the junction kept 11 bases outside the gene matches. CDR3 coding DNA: TGTGCCAGCAGCTCGGGACTAGCGGGCTGGAGAGGGTCCTACAATGAGCAGTTCTTC. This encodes CASSSGLAGWRGSYNEQFF.

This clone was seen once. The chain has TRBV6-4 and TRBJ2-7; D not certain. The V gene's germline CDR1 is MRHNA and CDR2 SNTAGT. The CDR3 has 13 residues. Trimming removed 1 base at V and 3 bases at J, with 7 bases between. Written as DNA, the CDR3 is TGTGCCAGCAGTGACTTCGACTGCTACGAGCAGTACTTC. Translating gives CASSDFDCYEQYF.

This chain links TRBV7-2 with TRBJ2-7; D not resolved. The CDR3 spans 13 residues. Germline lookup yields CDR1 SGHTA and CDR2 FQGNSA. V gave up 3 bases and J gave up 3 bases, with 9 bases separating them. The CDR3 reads CASSFFPGYEQYF. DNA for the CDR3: TGTGCCAGCAGCTTCTTCCCGGGCTACGAGCAGTACTTC.

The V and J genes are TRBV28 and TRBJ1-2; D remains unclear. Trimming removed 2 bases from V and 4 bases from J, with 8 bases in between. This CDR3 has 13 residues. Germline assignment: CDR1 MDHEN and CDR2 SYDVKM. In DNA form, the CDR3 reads TGTGCCAGCAGTTTACCCTCGTCCTATGGCTACACCTTC. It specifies CASSLPSSYGYTF.

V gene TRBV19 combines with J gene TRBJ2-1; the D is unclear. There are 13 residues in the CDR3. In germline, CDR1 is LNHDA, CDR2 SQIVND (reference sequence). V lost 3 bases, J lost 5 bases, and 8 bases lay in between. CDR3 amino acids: CASSIRVHNEQFF. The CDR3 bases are TGTGCCAGTAGTATTAGAGTCCACAATGAGCAGTTCTTC.

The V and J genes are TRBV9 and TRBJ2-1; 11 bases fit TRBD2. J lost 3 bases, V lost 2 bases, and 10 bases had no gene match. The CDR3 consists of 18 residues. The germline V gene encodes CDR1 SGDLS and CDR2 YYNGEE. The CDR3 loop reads CASSVPPLAGVDYNEQFF. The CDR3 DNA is TGTGCCAGCAGCGTCCCCCCACTAGCGGGAGTTGACTACAATGAGCAGTTCTTC.

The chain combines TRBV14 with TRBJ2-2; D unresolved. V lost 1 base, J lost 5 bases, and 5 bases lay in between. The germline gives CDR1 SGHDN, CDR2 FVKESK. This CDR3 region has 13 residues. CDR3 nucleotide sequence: TGTGCCAGCAGCCAAGGTCTTACCGGGGAGCTGTTTTTT. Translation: CASSQGLTGELFF.

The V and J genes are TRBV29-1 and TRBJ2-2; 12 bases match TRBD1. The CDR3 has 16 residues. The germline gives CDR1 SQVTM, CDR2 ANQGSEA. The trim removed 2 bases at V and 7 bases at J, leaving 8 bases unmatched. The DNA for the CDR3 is TGCAGCGTTGAATTAAAGGGACAGGGGGCCGTCGGGGAGCTGTTTTTT. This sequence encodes CSVELKGQGAVGELFF.

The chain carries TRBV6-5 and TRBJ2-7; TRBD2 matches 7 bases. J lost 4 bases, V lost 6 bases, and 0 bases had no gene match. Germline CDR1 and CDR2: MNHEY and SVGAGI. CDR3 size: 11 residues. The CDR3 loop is CASSGRYEQYF. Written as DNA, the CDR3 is TGTGCCAGCAGCGGGAGGTACGAGCAGTACTTC.

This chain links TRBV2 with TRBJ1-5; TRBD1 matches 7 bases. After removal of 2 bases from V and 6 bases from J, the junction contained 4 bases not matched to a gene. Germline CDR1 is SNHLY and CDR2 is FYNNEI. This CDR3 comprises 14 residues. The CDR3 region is CASSEIGGFQPQHF. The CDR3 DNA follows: TGTGCCAGCAGTGAAATAGGGGGCTTTCAGCCCCAGCATTTT.

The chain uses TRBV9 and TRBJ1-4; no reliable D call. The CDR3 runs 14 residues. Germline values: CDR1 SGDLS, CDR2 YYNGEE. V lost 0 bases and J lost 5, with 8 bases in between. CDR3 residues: CASSVGPENEKLFF. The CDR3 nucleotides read TGTGCCAGCAGCGTAGGTCCAGAAAATGAAAAACTGTTTTTT.

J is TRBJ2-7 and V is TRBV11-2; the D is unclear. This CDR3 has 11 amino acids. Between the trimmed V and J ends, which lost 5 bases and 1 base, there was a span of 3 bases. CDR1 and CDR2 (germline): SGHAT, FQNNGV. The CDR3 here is CASSPSYEQYF. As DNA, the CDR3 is TGTGCCAGCAGCCCTTCCTACGAGCAGTACTTC.

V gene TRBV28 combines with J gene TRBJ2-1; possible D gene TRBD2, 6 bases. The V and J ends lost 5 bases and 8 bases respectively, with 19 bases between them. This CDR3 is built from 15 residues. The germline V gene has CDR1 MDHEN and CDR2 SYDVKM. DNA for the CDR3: TGTGCCAGCAGTCCCCCGGGACTTAAGGGGTATGAGCAGTTCTTC. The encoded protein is CASSPPGLKGYEQFF. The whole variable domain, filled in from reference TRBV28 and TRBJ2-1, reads DVKVTQSSRYLVKRTGEKVFLECVQDMDHENMFWYRQDPGLGLRLIYFSYDVKMKEKGDIPEGYSVSREKKERFSLILESASTNQTSMYLCASSPPGLKGYEQFFGPGTRLTVL.

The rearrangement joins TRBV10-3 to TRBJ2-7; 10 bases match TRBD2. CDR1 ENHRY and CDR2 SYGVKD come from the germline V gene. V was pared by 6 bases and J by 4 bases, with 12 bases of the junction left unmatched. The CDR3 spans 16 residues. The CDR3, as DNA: TGTGCCATCAGGGCCGACTCACTAGCGGGACTATACGAGCAGTACTTC. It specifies CAIRADSLAGLYEQYF.

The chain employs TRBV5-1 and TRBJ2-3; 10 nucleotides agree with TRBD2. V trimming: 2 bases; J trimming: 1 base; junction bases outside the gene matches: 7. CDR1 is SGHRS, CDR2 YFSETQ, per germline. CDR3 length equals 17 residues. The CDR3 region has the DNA TGCGCCAGCAGCTTCGGTCTGCTAGCGGGAGGCACAGATACGCAGTATTTT. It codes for CASSFGLLAGGTDTQYF.

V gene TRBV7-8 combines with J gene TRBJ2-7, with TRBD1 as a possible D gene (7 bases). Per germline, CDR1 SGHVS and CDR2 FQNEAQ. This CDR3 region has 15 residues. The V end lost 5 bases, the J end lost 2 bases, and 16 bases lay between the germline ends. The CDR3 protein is CASSLGAGGTYEQYF. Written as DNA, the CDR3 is TGTGCCAGCAGCCTGGGGGCAGGGGGGACCTACGAGCAGTACTTC.

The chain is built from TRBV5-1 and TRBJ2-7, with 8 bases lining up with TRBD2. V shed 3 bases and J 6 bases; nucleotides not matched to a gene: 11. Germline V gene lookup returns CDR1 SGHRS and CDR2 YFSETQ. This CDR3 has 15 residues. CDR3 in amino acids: CASSWGSGGQAEQYF. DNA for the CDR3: TGCGCCAGCAGCTGGGGGTCGGGAGGGCAAGCCGAGCAGTACTTC.

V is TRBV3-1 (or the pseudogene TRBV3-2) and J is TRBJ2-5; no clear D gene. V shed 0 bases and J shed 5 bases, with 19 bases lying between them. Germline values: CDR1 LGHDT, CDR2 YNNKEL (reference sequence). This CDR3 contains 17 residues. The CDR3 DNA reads TGTGCCAGCAGCCAAGACCCTCCTTTGAGAAGCATCGAGACCCAGTACTTC. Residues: CASSQDPPLRSIETQYF.